Following are 24 T cell receptor beta chains from one sample sequenced in a study of T cell clonotyping in hematopoietic cell transplantation. Specified time point: recipient sample about 28 days before transplant, after cytoreduction. Some clones are missing from TCRdb's copy, which holds only in-frame ones; the method was immunoSEQ multiplex PCR. The table has approximately 27,000 clones, about 93% seen once. The sample here was peripheral blood mononuclear cells, taken before stem cell transplant. The origin of the receptors is a man between 45 and 60 years old with acute myeloid leukemia. Some clones in this sample may be carry-over from other donors' samples.

The genes are TRBV19 and TRBJ2-1; TRBD2 might be the D (5 bases). The V gene's germline CDR1 is LNHDA and CDR2 SQIVND (reference sequence). Trimming removed 7 bases at V and 7 bases at J, with 14 bases between. The CDR3 covers 13 residues. The CDR3 nucleotides read TGTGCCAGTATTGACCGGCCGGGGAATGAGCAGTTCTTC. Residues: CASIDRPGNEQFF.

V usage is TRBV9 and J usage is TRBJ2-2; 11 bases fit TRBD2. CDR1 and CDR2 from the germline V gene are SGDLS and YYNGEE. J lost 4 bases, V lost 0 bases, and 2 bases had no gene match. The CDR3 sequence is 16 residues long. CDR3 DNA sequence: TGTGCCAGCAGCGTAGGACTAGCGGGGACCACCGGGGAGCTGTTTTTT. Translating it yields CASSVGLAGTTGELFF.

The chain couples TRBV15 to TRBJ1-4, with D possibly TRBD1 on 5 matching bases. V gave up 5 bases and J gave up 6 bases, with 13 bases separating them. The CDR3 totals 14 residues. Germline V gene sequence: CDR1 LNHNV, CDR2 YYDKDF (reference sequence). The CDR3 spells CATSRGGSDEKLFF. The CDR3 DNA reads TGTGCCACCAGCCGGGGGGGATCGGATGAAAAACTGTTTTTT.

This clone appeared once. This sequence joins TRBV13 and TRBJ2-7; D unclear. Germline V gene data show CDR1 as PRHDT and CDR2 as FYEKMQ (reference sequence). With 4 bases removed from V and 4 bases from J, the gap between germline ends came to 8 bases. The CDR3 runs to 12 residues. The DNA of the CDR3 is TGTGCCAGCAGCTGGTCGAATTACGAGCAGTACTTC. It specifies CASSWSNYEQYF.

The V call is TRBV5-4, the J call TRBJ2-7, with 9 positions matching TRBD1. The germline V gene encodes CDR1 SGHNT and CDR2 YYREEE (reference sequence). This CDR3 spans 14 amino acids. V gave up 5 bases and J gave up 3 bases; unmatched junction bases: 6. In nucleotides, the CDR3 is TGTGCCAGCAGTCTAGGACAGGGGATCTACGAGCAGTACTTC. This codes for CASSLGQGIYEQYF.

The rearrangement joins TRBV28 to TRBJ2-3; 10 bases are shared with TRBD2. The CDR3 sequence is 17 residues long. The V segment lost 3 bases and the J segment 0 bases; nucleotides outside the gene matches: 6. The V gene's germline CDR1 is MDHEN and CDR2 SYDVKM. CDR3 residues: CASSFGLADSSTDTQYF. DNA of the CDR3: TGTGCCAGCAGTTTCGGACTAGCGGACTCTAGCACAGATACGCAGTATTTT.

Only a few counts were recorded for this clone. This sequence joins TRBV6-1 and TRBJ1-4; TRBD1 is a possible D gene (5 bases). Germline-derived CDR1 and CDR2 are MNHNS and SASEGT. The ends were cut back, 4 bases at V and 6 bases at J, with 12 bases in the middle. The CDR3 runs to 14 residues. As DNA, the CDR3 is TGTGCCAGCAGTGTGGACGGGGGAGATGAAAAACTGTTTTTT. Protein: CASSVDGGDEKLFF.

The chain carries TRBV7-2 and TRBJ2-7; 10 nucleotides agree with TRBD1. The CDR3 runs to 14 residues. Per germline, CDR1 SGHTA and CDR2 FQGNSA. J lost 3 bases, V lost 6 bases, and 5 bases had no gene match. The CDR3 nucleotides read TGTGCCAGCAGGTCGGGACAGGGGAACTACGAGCAGTACTTC. Its translation: CASRSGQGNYEQYF.

This sequence joins TRBV27 and TRBJ1-1; no clear D. V was clipped by 2 bases and J by 8 bases, with 12 bases between them. Germline values: CDR1 MNHEY, CDR2 SMNVEV (reference sequence). The CDR3 has 13 amino acids. The chain's CDR3 is CASSLHLEMEAFF. The DNA of the CDR3 is TGTGCCAGCAGTTTACACCTGGAAATGGAAGCTTTCTTT.

The rearrangement joins TRBV7-2 to TRBJ2-3, with 7 nucleotides matching TRBD2. The CDR3 consists of 14 residues. Germline CDR1 SGHTA, CDR2 FQGNSA. The V segment lost 4 bases and the J segment 10 bases; nucleotides outside the gene matches: 11. The CDR3 DNA follows: TGTGCCAGCAGCTCGGCCCTTGGCGGGAGTGCGCAGTATTTT. Its protein is CASSSALGGSAQYF.

This sequence joins TRBV14 and TRBJ2-1; D remains ambiguous. The V gene's germline CDR1 is SGHDN and CDR2 FVKESK. CDR3 size: 17 residues. Deletions cut 0 bases from V and 5 bases from J, with 17 bases between. The CDR3 nucleotides read TGTGCCAGCAGCCAAGATTTGGTAACCATCACTCACAATGAGCAGTTCTTC. Translated: CASSQDLVTITHNEQFF.

The V call is TRBV5-6, the J call TRBJ2-3; the D is unclear. Germline V gene data show CDR1 as SGHDT and CDR2 as YYEEEE. V shed 2 bases and J shed 2 bases, with 12 bases lying between them. The CDR3 runs to 15 residues. DNA for the CDR3: TGTGCCAGCAGCTTAGGTGCAGGTCCCACAGATACGCAGTATTTT. This encodes CASSLGAGPTDTQYF.

The chain is built from TRBV4-2 and TRBJ1-4; 8 bases are shared with TRBD1. The CDR3 sequence is 15 residues long. Per germline, CDR1 LGHNA and CDR2 YNFKEQ. Trimming removed 4 bases from V and 6 bases from J; junction bases left unmatched: 7. The CDR3 protein is CASSPTGTGYEKLFF. The CDR3 DNA is TGTGCCAGCAGCCCGACGGGGACAGGCTATGAAAAACTGTTTTTT.

This chain uses TRBV6-5 with TRBJ2-5; D uncertain. The CDR3 is 16 residues long. With 3 bases removed from V and 7 bases from J, the gap between germline ends came to 21 bases. The germline gives CDR1 MNHEY, CDR2 SVGAGI. CDR3 nucleotide sequence: TGTGCCAGCAGTTATATGTTGGGAACCACCCTAGGGACCCAGTACTTC. It specifies CASSYMLGTTLGTQYF.

The J gene is TRBJ2-3, the V gene TRBV7-2, with D perhaps TRBD2 (5 bases). The CDR3 runs to 14 residues. The V gene lost 2 bases and the J gene lost 2 bases, with 8 bases spanning the gap. CDR1 is SGHTA and CDR2 is FQGNSA in the germline V gene. The CDR3 region is CASSLTGNTDTQYF. CDR3 DNA: TGTGCCAGCAGCTTAACCGGGAACACAGATACGCAGTATTTT. Using reference TRBV7-2 and TRBJ2-3 for the parts outside the CDR3, the full variable domain is GAGVSQSPSNKVTEKGKDVELRCDPISGHTALYWYRQSLGQGLEFLIYFQGNSAPDKSGLPSDRFSAERTGGSVSTLTIQRTQQEDSAVYLCASSLTGNTDTQYFGPGTRLTVL.

This clone is a singleton in its sample. The V call is TRBV7-2, the J call TRBJ2-7; TRBD2 is a possible D gene (5 bases). V lost 1 base, J lost 4 bases, and 11 bases lay in between. Germline lookup yields CDR1 SGHTA and CDR2 FQGNSA. There are 14 residues in the CDR3. The CDR3 reads CASSLVGSVYEQYF. The CDR3 DNA follows: TGTGCCAGCAGCTTAGTTGGTAGCGTTTACGAGCAGTACTTC.

The chain employs TRBV5-1 and TRBJ2-7; TRBD2 aligns across 8 bases. The CDR3 is made up of 14 amino acids. Germline trimming cut 4 bases from V and 2 bases from J; bases unmatched to any gene: 5. Germline V gene data show CDR1 as SGHRS and CDR2 as YFSETQ. The CDR3 loop reads CASSDTGLAYEQYF. The CDR3, as DNA: TGCGCCAGCAGCGATACGGGACTAGCCTACGAGCAGTACTTC. Full variable domain (rest looked up from reference TRBV5-1 and TRBJ2-7): KAGVTQTPRYLIKTRGQQVTLSCSPISGHRSVSWYQQTPGQGLQFLFEYFSETQRNKGNFPGRFSGRQFSNSRSEMNVSTLELGDSALYLCASSDTGLAYEQYFGPGTRLTVT.

Only one count was recorded for this clone. V and J are TRBV5-1 and TRBJ1-5; 8 bases line up with TRBD1. The CDR3 extends over 15 amino acids. From germline, CDR1 is SGHRS and CDR2 YFSETQ. V dropped 2 bases and J dropped 9; count of bases not matched to a gene: 10. The CDR3 here is CASSLGGQAEGPQHF. CDR3 nucleotides: TGCGCCAGCAGCTTAGGGGGACAGGCAGAAGGGCCCCAGCATTTT.

The rearrangement links TRBV28 to TRBJ1-2; no clear D. The germline gives CDR1 MDHEN, CDR2 SYDVKM. This CDR3 has 16 amino acids. The germline V and J ends were trimmed by 5 bases and 4 bases, with 20 bases remaining between them. CDR3 bases: TGTGCCAGCAGTCCCTCCCGGCGCAGGTTTGCCTATGGCTACACCTTC. Translating it yields CASSPSRRRFAYGYTF.

J is TRBJ2-3 and V is TRBV10-3; 15 positions match TRBD2. V dropped 8 bases and J dropped 5; count of bases not matched to a gene: 5. Germline values: CDR1 ENHRY, CDR2 SYGVKD. The CDR3 runs to 15 residues. The CDR3 region is CAIDGLAGGIDTQYF. CDR3 nucleotides: TGTGCCATCGACGGACTAGCGGGAGGGATAGATACGCAGTATTTT.

This chain links TRBV4-2 with TRBJ2-7, with 8 bases fitting TRBD2. The CDR3 has 16 residues. Germline V gene data show CDR1 as LGHNA and CDR2 as YNFKEQ. J lost 2 bases, V lost 0 bases, and 6 bases had no gene match. This CDR3 is CASSQEGSGNPYEQYF. CDR3 DNA: TGTGCCAGCAGCCAAGAGGGTAGCGGGAACCCCTACGAGCAGTACTTC.

This chain uses TRBV5-6 with TRBJ1-2; 9 nucleotides match TRBD1. From germline, CDR1 is SGHDT and CDR2 YYEEEE. The CDR3 runs to 19 residues. V lost 2 bases and J lost 4; bases outside the gene matches: 18. The CDR3 sequence is CASSFRMSTGGSSFYGYTF. Written as DNA, the CDR3 is TGTGCCAGCAGCTTTAGGATGAGTACAGGGGGCTCCTCTTTCTATGGCTACACCTTC.

The V and J genes are TRBV29-1 and TRBJ2-2; D unresolved. The CDR3 length is 11 residues. V gave up 5 bases and J gave up 1 base, with 2 bases separating them. The germline V gene encodes CDR1 SQVTM and CDR2 ANQGSEA. This chain's CDR3 is CSVLNTGELFF. CDR3 nucleotide sequence: TGCAGCGTTCTGAACACCGGGGAGCTGTTTTTT.

V usage is TRBV7-2 and J usage is TRBJ1-5; 8 nucleotides line up with TRBD1. This CDR3 is 15 amino acids long. Germline V gene data show CDR1 as SGHTA and CDR2 as FQGNSA. Trimming took 5 bases from V and 3 from J; bases not matched to a gene: 6. The CDR3 DNA is TGTGCCAGCAGCCCTGGACAGGGTTACAATCAGCCCCAGCATTTT. Its protein product is CASSPGQGYNQPQHF.